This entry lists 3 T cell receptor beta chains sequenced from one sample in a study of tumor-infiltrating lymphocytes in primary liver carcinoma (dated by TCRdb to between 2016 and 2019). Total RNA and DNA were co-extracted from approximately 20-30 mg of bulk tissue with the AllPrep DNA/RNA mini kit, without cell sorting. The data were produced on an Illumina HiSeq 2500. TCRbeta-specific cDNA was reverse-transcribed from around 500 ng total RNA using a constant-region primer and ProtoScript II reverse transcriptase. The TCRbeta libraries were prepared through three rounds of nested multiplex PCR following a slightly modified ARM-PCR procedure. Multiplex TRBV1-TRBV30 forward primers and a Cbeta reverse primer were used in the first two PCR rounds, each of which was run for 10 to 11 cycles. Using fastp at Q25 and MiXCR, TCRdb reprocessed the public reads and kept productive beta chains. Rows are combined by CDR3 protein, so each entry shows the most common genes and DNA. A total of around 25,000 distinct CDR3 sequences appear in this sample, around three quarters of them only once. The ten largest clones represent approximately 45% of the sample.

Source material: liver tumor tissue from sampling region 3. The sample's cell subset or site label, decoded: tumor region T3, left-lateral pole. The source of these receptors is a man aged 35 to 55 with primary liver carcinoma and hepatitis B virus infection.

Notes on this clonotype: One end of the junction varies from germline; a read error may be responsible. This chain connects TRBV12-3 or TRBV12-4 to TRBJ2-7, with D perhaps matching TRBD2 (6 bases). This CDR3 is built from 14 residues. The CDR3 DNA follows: TGTGTCAGCAGTTTATTGGTCGGGGGTGGCGAGCAGTACTTC. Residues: CVSSLLVGGGEQYF.

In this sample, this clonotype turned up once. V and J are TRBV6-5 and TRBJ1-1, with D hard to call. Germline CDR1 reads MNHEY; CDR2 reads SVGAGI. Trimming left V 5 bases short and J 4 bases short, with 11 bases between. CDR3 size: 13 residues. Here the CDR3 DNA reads TGTGCCAGCAGTCAACACGAAGGCACTGAAGCTTTCTTT. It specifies CASSQHEGTEAFF.

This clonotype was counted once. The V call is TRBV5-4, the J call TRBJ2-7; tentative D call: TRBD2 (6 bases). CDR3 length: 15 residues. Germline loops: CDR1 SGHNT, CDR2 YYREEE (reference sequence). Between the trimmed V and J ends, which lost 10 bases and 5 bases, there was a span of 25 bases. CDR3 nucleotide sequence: TGTGCCTTCAGCTCGGAGGGCAGGGCCTACAACGAGCAGTACTTC. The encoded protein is CAFSSEGRAYNEQYF.